One sample yielded the 17 T cell receptor beta chains listed below, sequenced in a study of blood T cell repertoires in COVID-19. The method was immunoSEQ multiplex PCR; TCRdb's version includes in-frame clones alone and lacks a portion of them. Of under 300,000 clones in the sample, around 85% were seen once. The sample taken for sequencing was peripheral blood. These TCRs come from a woman in her twenties or thirties with COVID-19, enrolled during active disease.

J is TRBJ2-5 and V is TRBV5-4, with 8 bases identical to TRBD2. Germline CDR1 is SGHNT and CDR2 is YYREEE (reference sequence). The CDR3 runs 15 residues. Trimming took 2 bases from V and 4 from J; bases not matched to a gene: 7. The chain's CDR3 is CASSFLSGAGETQYF. DNA of the CDR3: TGTGCCAGCAGCTTCCTTAGCGGGGCGGGAGAGACCCAGTACTTC. The whole variable domain, filled in from reference TRBV5-4 and TRBJ2-5, reads ETGVTQSPTHLIKTRGQQVTLRCSSQSGHNTVSWYQQALGQGPQFIFQYYREEENGRGNFPPRFSGLQFPNYSSELNVNALELDDSALYLCASSFLSGAGETQYFGPGTRLLVL.

This chain uses TRBV5-4 with TRBJ2-1; 13 bases are shared with TRBD2. The CDR3 spans 15 residues. V shed 4 bases, J shed 5 bases, and the junction held 3 bases outside the gene matches. Per germline, CDR1 SGHNT and CDR2 YYREEE (reference sequence). CDR3 sequence reads: CASSLGLAGNNEQFF. Written as DNA, the CDR3 is TGTGCCAGCAGCCTGGGACTAGCGGGGAACAATGAGCAGTTCTTC.

The chain carries TRBV5-1 and TRBJ2-7; perhaps TRBD2 as D (5 bases). This CDR3 spans 16 amino acids. CDR1 and CDR2 (germline): SGHRS, YFSETQ. Trimming cost V 4 bases and J 7 bases, with 24 bases left between them. The CDR3 here is CASSLEVRGDSGEQYF. CDR3 nucleotides: TGCGCCAGCAGCCTGGAGGTCCGGGGAGACTCGGGGGAGCAGTACTTC.

V and J are TRBV3-1 (or the pseudogene TRBV3-2) and TRBJ1-2; D not certain. Trimming pared 1 base from V and 4 bases from J, leaving 19 bases between. Germline CDR1 is LGHDT and CDR2 is YNNKEL (reference sequence). The CDR3 contains 17 residues. This chain's CDR3 is CASSQVKVAATSYGYTF. CDR3 DNA sequence: TGTGCCAGCAGCCAAGTGAAGGTAGCCGCCACCAGCTATGGCTACACCTTC.

The CDR3 region is CASSEFGSSYNSPLHF. In DNA, the CDR3 is TGTGCCAGCAGTGAATTTGGCAGCTCCTATAATTCACCCCTCCACTTT. This sequence joins TRBV25-1 and TRBJ1-6, with no clear D. From germline, CDR1 is MGHDK and CDR2 SYGVNS. CDR3 length: 16 amino acids. V gave up 1 base and J gave up 0 bases, with 7 bases separating them.

The rearrangement joins TRBV28 to TRBJ2-1, with 9 nucleotides matching TRBD1. The V and J ends lost 8 bases and 3 bases, in that order; junction bases with no gene match: 2. Germline lookup yields CDR1 MDHEN and CDR2 SYDVKM. The CDR3 extends over 13 amino acids. The CDR3 spells CASRQGGYNEQFF. The DNA for the CDR3 is TGTGCCAGCCGACAGGGGGGCTACAATGAGCAGTTCTTC.

The rearrangement joins TRBV2 to TRBJ2-5; 9 bases are shared with TRBD2. This CDR3 spans 15 amino acids. The V segment lost 4 bases and the J segment 5 bases; nucleotides outside the gene matches: 8. Germline CDR1 is SNHLY and CDR2 is FYNNEI. CDR3 nucleotides: TGTGCCAGCAGTGTGGCGGGGGGGCCTGGGGAGACCCAGTACTTC. Translation: CASSVAGGPGETQYF.

This chain connects TRBV7-2 to TRBJ2-5; 10 nucleotides agree with TRBD2. The J segment lost 5 bases and the V segment lost 4 bases, leaving 10 bases of the junction unmatched. There are 16 residues in the CDR3. The germline gives CDR1 SGHTA, CDR2 FQGNSA. CDR3 in amino acids: CASSSSGSGRLETQYF. CDR3 DNA sequence: TGTGCCAGCAGCTCCTCGGGTAGCGGGAGGTTGGAGACCCAGTACTTC.

This clone was seen only once. The chain joins TRBV2 to TRBJ2-2, with D tentatively TRBD2 (7 bases). Germline lookup yields CDR1 SNHLY and CDR2 FYNNEI. Between the trimmed V and J ends, which lost 4 bases and 8 bases, there was a span of 17 bases. CDR3 size: 15 residues. The CDR3 loop is CASSVLGGQGGELFF. The CDR3 DNA reads as TGTGCCAGCAGTGTTCTCGGGGGGCAGGGAGGGGAGCTGTTTTTT. The whole variable domain, remainder taken from reference TRBV2 and TRBJ2-2, is EPEVTQTPSHQVTQMGQEVILRCVPISNHLYFYWYRQILGQKVEFLVSFYNNEISEKSEIFDDQFSVERPDGSNFTLKIRSTKLEDSAMYFCASSVLGGQGGELFFGEGSRLTVL.

The V gene is TRBV6-5, the J gene TRBJ2-5, with TRBD1 identical over 10 bases. J lost 5 bases, V lost 6 bases, and 6 bases had no gene match. From germline, CDR1 is MNHEY and CDR2 SVGAGI. This CDR3 is 14 amino acids long. The CDR3 sequence: CASSTDRGPETQYF. The CDR3 coding sequence is TGTGCCAGCAGCACTGACAGGGGGCCGGAGACCCAGTACTTC.

V usage is TRBV29-1 and J usage is TRBJ1-2; no reliable D call. This CDR3 is built from 13 residues. V gave up 7 bases and J gave up 8 bases, with 20 bases separating them. The germline gives CDR1 SQVTM, CDR2 ANQGSEA. CDR3 nucleotide sequence: TGCAGCGCCGAACCCTCGTTGCCGGGGGGCTACACCTTC. It specifies CSAEPSLPGGYTF.

V usage is TRBV15 and J usage is TRBJ2-7; 11 bases map to TRBD2. The CDR3 has 14 amino acids. CDR1 LNHNV and CDR2 YYDKDF come from the germline V gene (reference sequence). With 7 bases clipped from V and 1 base from J, the junction kept 3 bases outside the gene matches. The CDR3 reads CATTGTSGSYEQYF. CDR3 nucleotide sequence: TGTGCCACCACCGGGACTAGCGGATCCTACGAGCAGTACTTC. The full variable domain, rest sourced from reference TRBV15 and TRBJ2-7, is DAMVIQNPRYQVTQFGKPVTLSCSQTLNHNVMYWYQQKSSQAPKLLFHYYDKDFNNEADTPDNFQSRRPNTSFCFLDIRSPGLGDTAMYLCATTGTSGSYEQYFGPGTRLTVT.

This sequence joins TRBV10-1 and TRBJ1-5, with 7 bases lining up with TRBD1. This CDR3 has 16 residues. V lost 4 bases to trimming and J lost 0 bases; unmatched junction nucleotides: 6. The germline V gene encodes CDR1 WNHNN and CDR2 SYGVQD (reference sequence). CDR3 protein: CASSGRQGHSNQPQHF. CDR3 DNA: TGCGCCAGCAGTGGTCGACAGGGTCATAGCAATCAGCCCCAGCATTTT.

V usage is TRBV28 and J usage is TRBJ2-7; D is unclear. Trimming shortened V by 5 bases and J by 6 bases, and 20 bases separated the two germline ends. CDR1 is MDHEN, CDR2 SYDVKM, per germline. This CDR3 has 15 amino acids. The CDR3 bases are TGTGCCAGCAGTCTTGAACGTAGGATTCGGAGCGAGCAGTACTTC. It codes for CASSLERRIRSEQYF. Filled out from reference TRBV28 and TRBJ2-7, the complete variable domain reads DVKVTQSSRYLVKRTGEKVFLECVQDMDHENMFWYRQDPGLGLRLIYFSYDVKMKEKGDIPEGYSVSREKKERFSLILESASTNQTSMYLCASSLERRIRSEQYFGPGTRLTVT.

The chain couples TRBV2 to TRBJ1-4; 8 bases line up with TRBD1. V was clipped by 7 bases and J by 4 bases; unmatched bases: 5. The CDR3 loop spans 14 amino acids. Per the germline V gene, CDR1 is SNHLY and CDR2 is FYNNEI. For the CDR3, the DNA is TGTGCCAGCAAACCGGGACAGGTTAATGAAAAACTGTTTTTT. It encodes CASKPGQVNEKLFF.

This chain connects TRBV5-1 to TRBJ2-1; the match to TRBD1 covers 8 bases. The CDR3 has 14 amino acids. V lost 3 bases to trimming and J lost 8 bases; unmatched junction nucleotides: 7. From germline, CDR1 is SGHRS and CDR2 YFSETQ. The CDR3 loop reads CASSSGQGRDEQFF. The DNA of the CDR3 is TGCGCCAGCAGCTCAGGACAGGGAAGGGATGAGCAGTTCTTC.

This clone was counted between two and nine times. The rearrangement links TRBV3-1 (or the pseudogene TRBV3-2) to TRBJ2-1; 12 bases fit TRBD2. The CDR3 runs 15 residues. Trimming took 3 bases from V and 6 from J; bases not matched to a gene: 3. Germline assignment: CDR1 LGHDT and CDR2 YNNKEL (reference sequence). The DNA for the CDR3 is TGTGCCAGCAGCCATGGGGGACTAGCGGGCAATGAGCAGTTCTTC. Translated, it gives CASSHGGLAGNEQFF.